This T cell receptor beta chain was captured in a study of blood T cell repertoires in COVID-19. The wider study: Collection of acute and convalescent COVID-19 samples took place in the United States, Italy and Spain. From T cells, B-cell-depleted T cells, or PBMCs came the material, which was cDNA or gDNA.

After removal of 3 bases from V and 5 bases from J, the junction contained 9 bases not matched to a gene. Germline lookup yields CDR1 PRHDT and CDR2 FYEKMQ (reference sequence). The CDR3 consists of 16 residues. In the original processing: Scientists estimated how many nucleated cells there were by amplifying reference gene primers. Libraries were prepared by immunoSEQ multiplex PCR; TCRdb keeps only in-frame clonotypes and omits some of them. Clone size and V and J calls were adopted from that table, with D and trimming inferred from the DNA. The sample shows roughly 100,000 clones, approximately 83% of them seen only once.

Sequenced material: peripheral blood. The receptor's source is a man aged 50 to 60 with acute or convalescent COVID-19. The chain carries TRBV13 and TRBJ1-5, with 8 bases fitting TRBD1. The CDR3 spells CASSLRAGQGDQPQHF. In nucleotides, the CDR3 is TGTGCCAGCAGCTTGAGGGCTGGACAGGGAGATCAGCCCCAGCATTTT.